The rows below give T cell receptor beta chains drawn from one sample of a study of T-cell memory formation after mild COVID-19. TCRdb ran MiXCR on the 5' RACE reads and lists one entry per CDR3 protein. Counted here are 410,000 or so distinct CDR3 sequences, about a quarter occurring once; the ten biggest clones make up around 14%. Specimen: PBMCs or a T cell subset sorted from them (not recorded which). These receptors were obtained from an adult woman who had mild COVID-19 (a few samples of this study predate the infection). Cell type and time point are not known. CDR3s include the opening cysteine and the closing phenylalanine or tryptophan. A D gene is named only where the DNA matches it firmly. Only part of the rows carry a size: once, few, many, or a class if the clone is expanded.

>TRBD2|-|TRBJ2-7|TRBV2
TGTGCCAGCAGCGAAGGGAGGGCAGTTGGGCAGTACTTC
CASSEGRAVGQYF
>TRBD2|-|TRBJ2-3|TRBV5-5
TGTGCCAGCAGCTTGGAAGGTAGCGGGAGGGCAGATACGCAGTATTTT
CASSLEGSGRADTQYF
>TRBD2|few|TRBJ2-1|TRBV7-2
TGTGCCAGCAGCTCCCGAGGGGCCCTAGGACTAGACGGGGGGACCTACAATGAGCAGTTCTTC
CASSSRGALGLDGGTYNEQFF
>TRBD2|-|TRBJ2-1|TRBV2
TGTGCCAGCAGTCTCGGGACTAGCGGGAGTAGTTTTTACAATGAGCAGTTCTTC
CASSLGTSGSSFYNEQFF
>-|-|TRBJ1-3|TRBV6-5
TGTGCCAGCCTGGCCCCTGGAAACACCATATATTTT
CASLAPGNTIYF
>-|-|TRBJ2-7|TRBV2
TGTGCCAGCAGTGAAGCCTTCTCTTACGAGCAGTACTTC
CASSEAFSYEQYF
>-|many|TRBJ2-1|TRBV10-3
TGTGCCATCAGTTCGACCTACAATGAGCAGTTCTTC
CAISSTYNEQFF
>TRBD1|few|TRBJ2-3|TRBV24-1
TGTGCCACCAGTGGCCAGGGGGCAAATACGCAGTATTTT
CATSGQGANTQYF
>-|-|TRBJ1-1|TRBV7-2
TGTGCCAGCAGCCAAAACAGTAACACTGAAGCTTTCTTT
CASSQNSNTEAFF
>TRBD1|-|TRBJ1-2|TRBV19
TGTGCCAGTAGTTCGTGGACAGGGAGCTATGGCTACACCTTC
CASSSWTGSYGYTF
>-|few|TRBJ2-2|TRBV19
TGTGCCAGTAGTACATACAGGGTAACGAACACCGGGGAGCTGTTTTTT
CASSTYRVTNTGELFF
>-|few|TRBJ2-7|TRBV4-3
TGCGCCAGCAGCCAAAACTTGGGCTACGAGCAGTACTTC
CASSQNLGYEQYF
>-|-|TRBJ2-1|TRBV7-6
TGTGCCAGCAGCTTAGAGGCCTCCTCCTGGACACGCAATGAGCAGTTCTTC
CASSLEASSWTRNEQFF
>-|-|TRBJ2-5|TRBV30
TGTGCCTGGAATGACGGGACCGGAGGGGAGACCCAGTACTTC
CAWNDGTGGETQYF
>-|-|TRBJ2-5|TRBV4-1
TGCGCCAGCAGCCAAGATCCCCCCTCCGATCGCCTAGAGACCCAGTACTTC
CASSQDPPSDRLETQYF
>TRBD2|-|TRBJ2-3|TRBV12-3/TRBV12-4
TGTGCCAGCAGCCGTACGGGACTAGCGGGGTTCGGGTTCACAGATACGCAGTATTTT
CASSRTGLAGFGFTDTQYF
>TRBD2|-|TRBJ2-1|TRBV18
TGTGCCAGCTCATCGAAGATAGCGGGGGGCGCCTACAATGAGCAGTTCTTC
CASSSKIAGGAYNEQFF
>TRBD1|-|TRBJ2-2|TRBV5-1
TGCGCCAGCAGCCTCGGGACAGGGGACACCGGGGAGCTGTTTTTT
CASSLGTGDTGELFF
>TRBD1|-|TRBJ2-5|TRBV29-1
TGCAGCGTTGCCCCCGGGACAGGGGGCTCTGAGACCCAGTACTTC
CSVAPGTGGSETQYF
>-|-|TRBJ2-3|TRBV7-9
TGTGCCAGCAGCTTAGCGAATCGGAGGAGCTTCAGCACAGATACGCAGTATTTT
CASSLANRRSFSTDTQYF